A single sample is the source of the 21 T cell receptor beta chains below, sequenced in a study of neoadjuvant anti-PD-1 for oral cavity cancer. Here immunoSEQ multiplex PCR was the method, and the copy in TCRdb shows in-frame clones only, minus some. The sample records approximately 7,100 clones, nearly 55% being singletons. Specimen: tumor tissue, collected before nivolumab (anti-PD-1) treatment. The receptors derive from a person between 40 and 85 years old with oral cavity squamous cell carcinoma.

The V call is TRBV30, the J call TRBJ1-2; no firm D call. Germline V gives CDR1 GTSNPN, CDR2 SVGIG (reference sequence). With 4 bases removed from V and 4 bases from J, the gap between germline ends came to 16 bases. This CDR3 has 14 residues. The CDR3 region is CAWTPGELIYGYTF. The CDR3 DNA follows: TGTGCCTGGACACCAGGCGAACTAATCTATGGCTACACCTTC.

V gene TRBV5-1 combines with J gene TRBJ2-7; 10 bases fit TRBD1. Germline trimming cut 5 bases from V and 2 bases from J; bases unmatched to any gene: 7. The CDR3 is 15 amino acids. Germline V CDR1 and CDR2: SGHRS, YFSETQ. Written as DNA, the CDR3 is TGCGCCAGCAGACTGGACAGGGGGAATACCTACGAGCAGTACTTC. Translated, it gives CASRLDRGNTYEQYF.

The rearrangement joins TRBV19 to TRBJ2-3, with D unclear. CDR3 size: 11 residues. CDR1 and CDR2 (germline): LNHDA, SQIVND (reference sequence). V was cut by 4 bases and J by 6 bases, with 5 bases left in between. CDR3 sequence: CASSTGDTQYF. The CDR3 DNA follows: TGTGCCAGTAGTACCGGGGATACGCAGTATTTT.

This clone is categorized as medium-sized (0.01 to 0.1%). This chain joins TRBV7-2 and TRBJ2-3; D remains unclear. This CDR3 spans 14 amino acids. The V end was cut by 1 base, the J end by 3 bases, with 8 bases between. CDR1 SGHTA and CDR2 FQGNSA come from the germline V gene. The CDR3 region is CASSLVVRTDTQYF. In nucleotides, the CDR3 is TGTGCCAGCAGCTTAGTAGTCCGGACAGATACGCAGTATTTT. The full variable domain, completed using reference TRBV7-2 and TRBJ2-3, is GAGVSQSPSNKVTEKGKDVELRCDPISGHTALYWYRQSLGQGLEFLIYFQGNSAPDKSGLPSDRFSAERTGGSVSTLTIQRTQQEDSAVYLCASSLVVRTDTQYFGPGTRLTVL.

This clone was detected once. V is TRBV28 and J is TRBJ2-7, with TRBD2 matching 7 bases. With 4 bases clipped from V and 4 bases from J, the junction kept 7 bases outside the gene matches. Germline values: CDR1 MDHEN, CDR2 SYDVKM. The CDR3 extends over 14 amino acids. The CDR3, as DNA: TGTGCCAGCAGTTCGGGCGGGAGTAGGTACGAGCAGTACTTC. It encodes CASSSGGSRYEQYF.

The chain employs TRBV19 and TRBJ2-2, with TRBD2 matching over 8 bases. The junction had 3 bases not matched to a gene; V was cut back by 5 bases and J by 1 base. CDR1 is LNHDA and CDR2 is SQIVND in the germline V gene (reference sequence). There are 15 residues in the CDR3. CDR3 amino acids: CASSPREVNTGELFF. Written as DNA, the CDR3 is TGTGCCAGTAGTCCGCGGGAGGTGAACACCGGGGAGCTGTTTTTT.

The chain uses TRBV11-3 and TRBJ2-1; a weak D match, TRBD2 (5 bases). The CDR3 is 15 residues long. Germline V gene lookup returns CDR1 SGHNT and CDR2 YENEEA. V gave up 5 bases and J gave up 0 bases, with 11 bases separating them. CDR3 sequence reads: CASSAGLASYNEQFF. DNA for the CDR3: TGTGCCAGCAGCGCTGGGCTAGCCTCCTACAATGAGCAGTTCTTC.

The chain links TRBV2 to TRBJ2-3; D unclear. The CDR3 totals 14 residues. Germline CDR1 reads SNHLY; CDR2 reads FYNNEI. With 3 bases removed from V and 2 bases from J, the gap between germline ends came to 9 bases. The CDR3 bases are TGTGCCAGCAGTGATGGGATTCCCACAGATACGCAGTATTTT. Translation gives CASSDGIPTDTQYF.

This clone was seen a few times. The chain links TRBV28 to TRBJ1-4; a possible D gene is TRBD1 (5 bases). V lost 5 bases and J 9 bases, leaving 16 bases between the germline ends. From germline, CDR1 is MDHEN and CDR2 SYDVKM. The CDR3 is 14 residues long. The CDR3 region has the DNA TGTGCCAGCAGTCTTCCGGGACCAGGACAAAAACTGTTTTTT. Protein product: CASSLPGPGQKLFF.

Judged by abundance, this clone is medium-sized (0.01 to 0.1%). The V and J genes are TRBV9 and TRBJ2-1; the D gene is possibly TRBD2 (6 bases). The CDR3 consists of 17 residues. Trimming pared 0 bases from V and 2 bases from J, leaving 15 bases between. From germline, CDR1 is SGDLS and CDR2 YYNGEE. CDR3 sequence reads: CASSVGAHSGAYNEQFF. CDR3 in DNA: TGTGCCAGCAGCGTAGGAGCGCATAGCGGAGCCTACAATGAGCAGTTCTTC. Combining the CDR3 with reference TRBV9 and TRBJ2-1 gives the whole variable domain DSGVTQTPKHLITATGQRVTLRCSPRSGDLSVYWYQQSLDQGLQFLIQYYNGEERAKGNILERFSAQQFPDLHSELNLSSLELGDSALYFCASSVGAHSGAYNEQFFGPGTRLTVL.

The chain couples TRBV7-2 to TRBJ2-3; weak D call: TRBD1 (5 bases). CDR3 length: 14 residues. V was shortened by 7 bases and J by 0 bases, with 11 bases between the two germline ends. Per germline, CDR1 SGHTA and CDR2 FQGNSA. Written as DNA, the CDR3 is TGTGCCAGCATGCGACAGCCGAGCACAGATACGCAGTATTTT. This sequence encodes CASMRQPSTDTQYF. The full variable domain, with the rest looked up from reference TRBV7-2 and TRBJ2-3, is GAGVSQSPSNKVTEKGKDVELRCDPISGHTALYWYRQSLGQGLEFLIYFQGNSAPDKSGLPSDRFSAERTGGSVSTLTIQRTQQEDSAVYLCASMRQPSTDTQYFGPGTRLTVL.

Judged by abundance, this clone is medium-sized. The chain is built from TRBV28 and TRBJ2-7; 9 nucleotides align to TRBD1. Germline V gives CDR1 MDHEN, CDR2 SYDVKM. Losses at the gene ends were 6 bases for V and 3 bases for J; bases not matched to a gene: 9. The CDR3 is 15 amino acids. The CDR3 reads CASSEPGQGRYEQYF. CDR3 nucleotide sequence: TGTGCCAGCAGCGAACCGGGACAGGGACGCTACGAGCAGTACTTC.

This clone showed up just a few times. This rearrangement joins TRBV19 to TRBJ2-2; TRBD2 agrees at 8 bases. The CDR3 is 18 amino acids. Germline V gives CDR1 LNHDA, CDR2 SQIVND (reference sequence). Germline trimming cut 6 bases from V and 0 bases from J; bases unmatched to any gene: 12. The CDR3 reads CASRRSSGDPSNTGELFF. CDR3 coding DNA: TGTGCCAGTAGGAGGAGTAGCGGGGACCCCTCGAACACCGGGGAGCTGTTTTTT.

This clone was found a few times. The V gene is TRBV30, the J gene TRBJ1-5; a weak D match, TRBD1 (6 bases). Germline V gives CDR1 GTSNPN, CDR2 SVGIG (reference sequence). This CDR3 region has 13 residues. V dropped 1 base and J dropped 3 bases, with 7 bases sitting between them. CDR3 sequence (DNA): TGTGCCTGGAGTGGGGGGCTCAATCAGCCCCAGCATTTT. It is translated as CAWSGGLNQPQHF.

V and J are TRBV6-4 and TRBJ2-7; D may correspond to TRBD1 or TRBD2 (5 bases each). Germline lookup yields CDR1 MRHNA and CDR2 SNTAGT. V lost 5 bases, J lost 2 bases, and 16 bases lay in between. The CDR3 has 15 residues. The CDR3 loop is CASSSRGPPTYEQYF. The DNA for the CDR3 is TGTGCCAGCAGTTCTCGGGGACCTCCTACCTACGAGCAGTACTTC.

The CDR3 DNA reads as TGTGCCAGCAGCCAAGATCCCCGTGATGAGCAGTTCTTC. Its translation: CASSQDPRDEQFF. The genes are TRBV14 and TRBJ2-1, with D unresolved. The CDR3 sequence is 13 residues long. Trimming shortened V by 0 bases and J by 8 bases, and 8 bases separated the two germline ends. The V gene's germline CDR1 is SGHDN and CDR2 FVKESK.

The rearrangement uses TRBV9 and TRBJ2-3; 10 nucleotides line up with TRBD2. The CDR3 totals 16 residues. The V gene's germline CDR1 is SGDLS and CDR2 YYNGEE. Trimming at V came to 3 bases and at J to 5 bases, leaving 9 bases not matched to a gene. The CDR3 coding sequence is TGTGCCAGCAGCGGGATAGCGGGAGGAGTTAGAGATACGCAGTATTTT. It is translated as CASSGIAGGVRDTQYF. The full variable domain, rest sourced from reference TRBV9 and TRBJ2-3, is DSGVTQTPKHLITATGQRVTLRCSPRSGDLSVYWYQQSLDQGLQFLIQYYNGEERAKGNILERFSAQQFPDLHSELNLSSLELGDSALYFCASSGIAGGVRDTQYFGPGTRLTVL.

This clone is medium-sized within its sample. This chain uses TRBV30 with TRBJ1-2, with 11 bases matching TRBD1. V gave up 3 bases and J gave up 6 bases; unmatched junction bases: 3. The CDR3 extends over 13 amino acids. Germline lookup yields CDR1 GTSNPN and CDR2 SVGIG (reference sequence). The CDR3 reads CAWRRGQGDGYTF. The CDR3 DNA reads as TGTGCCTGGAGAAGGGGACAGGGGGATGGCTACACCTTC.

The chain has TRBV11-3 and TRBJ1-2, with unresolved D. V shed 1 base and J shed 10 bases, with 13 bases lying between them. The CDR3 has 13 residues. Looked up from germline, CDR1 is SGHNT and CDR2 is YENEEA. DNA for the CDR3: TGTGCCAGCAGCTTAGTCGAAGGGAAGGACTACACCTTC. Translated: CASSLVEGKDYTF.

This clone was counted a single time. CDR3 nucleotide sequence: TGCAGCGTTATTGCCCGACGGGAGCGCCACACAGATACGCAGTATTTT. This codes for CSVIARRERHTDTQYF. The genes are TRBV29-1 and TRBJ2-3; tentative D call: TRBD2 (6 bases). The germline CDR1 and CDR2 sequences are SQVTM and ANQGSEA. This CDR3 has 16 amino acids. V lost 5 bases to trimming and J lost 2 bases, with 20 bases between them.

The rearrangement joins TRBV6-5 to TRBJ1-5; the D gene is possibly TRBD1 (6 bases). This CDR3 is 16 amino acids long. Looked up from germline, CDR1 is MNHEY and CDR2 is SVGAGI. V lost 3 bases, J lost 0 bases, and 12 bases lay in between. This CDR3 reads CASSYTRGASNQPQHF. The CDR3 nucleotides are TGTGCCAGCAGTTATACTCGGGGGGCTAGCAATCAGCCCCAGCATTTT.